The 19 T cell receptor beta chains below all came from one sample that was sequenced in a study of blood T cell repertoires in COVID-19. This table comes from immunoSEQ multiplex PCR, and its TCRdb copy is limited to in-frame clones, with some not included. The sample consists of more than 80,000 clones, 75% to 90% of them appearing once. Sequencing was carried out using peripheral blood. The receptors come from a human donor with active COVID-19. The donor label of this sample is uncertain.

This chain connects TRBV28 to TRBJ1-5, with D perhaps matching TRBD1 (5 bases). Per germline, CDR1 MDHEN and CDR2 SYDVKM. Trimming took off 6 bases at V and 0 bases at J, with 9 bases between the two ends. The CDR3 length is 14 residues. The CDR3 nucleotides read TGTGCCAGCAGCGCGACAGCTAGCAATCAGCCCCAGCATTTT. Translated, it gives CASSATASNQPQHF.

This chain links TRBV19 with TRBJ2-7; TRBD1 aligns across 8 bases. With 7 bases clipped from V and 0 bases from J, the junction kept 5 bases outside the gene matches. The CDR3 runs to 14 residues. Germline values: CDR1 LNHDA, CDR2 SQIVND (reference sequence). The CDR3, as DNA: TGTGCCAGTAAGGAGGGACAGGACTCCTACGAGCAGTACTTC. Translating it yields CASKEGQDSYEQYF.

This clone has only a few counts. The rearrangement uses TRBV7-9 and TRBJ1-3; D might be TRBD1 (6 bases). Deletions cut 3 bases from V and 0 bases from J, with 12 bases between. The germline V gene encodes CDR1 SEHNR and CDR2 FQNEAQ (reference sequence). The CDR3 is made up of 16 amino acids. The CDR3 DNA follows: TGTGCCAGCAGCTTGACACAGGGAAGCTCTGGAAACACCATATATTTT. The encoded protein is CASSLTQGSSGNTIYF.

V and J are TRBV29-1 and TRBJ2-3; 9 nucleotides agree with TRBD1. From germline, CDR1 is SQVTM and CDR2 ANQGSEA. V was clipped by 1 base and J by 1 base; unmatched bases: 3. The CDR3 is 15 residues long. The CDR3 sequence: CSVEGGDRGTDTQYF. For the CDR3, the DNA is TGCAGCGTTGAAGGAGGGGACAGGGGCACAGATACGCAGTATTTT.

This chain joins TRBV5-4 and TRBJ2-1; no reliable D call. The CDR3 sequence is 16 residues long. Germline values: CDR1 SGHNT, CDR2 YYREEE (reference sequence). V was pared by 4 bases and J by 1 base, with 15 bases between. For the CDR3, the DNA is TGTGCCAGCAGCACCTCTCAGGCAAATTCCTACAATGAGCAGTTCTTC. This gives the protein CASSTSQANSYNEQFF.

This clone has a single count. CDR3 sequence: CASSSSVPQETQYF. In DNA, the CDR3 is TGTGCCAGCAGCTCCTCTGTCCCTCAAGAGACCCAGTACTTC. The J gene is TRBJ2-5, the V gene TRBV13, with D unclear. The CDR3 covers 14 residues. Deletions cut 4 bases from V and 2 bases from J, with 11 bases between. Germline loops: CDR1 PRHDT, CDR2 FYEKMQ (reference sequence).

The rearrangement uses TRBV19 and TRBJ2-7; D may be TRBD2 (5 bases). The CDR3 is made up of 15 amino acids. Germline loops: CDR1 LNHDA, CDR2 SQIVND (reference sequence). The V gene lost 9 bases and the J gene lost 4 bases, with 22 bases spanning the gap. CDR3 nucleotides: TGTGCCAGGCCGAGTACGGGGTCTCTGCCGTACGAGCAGTACTTC. As protein: CARPSTGSLPYEQYF. The variable domain in full, with the rest retrieved from reference TRBV19 and TRBJ2-7, is DGGITQSPKYLFRKEGQNVTLSCEQNLNHDAMYWYRQDPGQGLRLIYYSQIVNDFQKGDIAEGYSVSREKKESFPLTVTSAQKNPTAFYLCARPSTGSLPYEQYFGPGTRLTVT.

The V and J genes are TRBV11-2 and TRBJ2-2, with D maybe TRBD1 (6 bases). The CDR3 runs 16 residues. The V gene lost 5 bases and the J gene lost 1 base, with 14 bases spanning the gap. The germline CDR1 and CDR2 sequences are SGHAT and FQNNGV. The CDR3 reads CASSLRTVVNTGELFF. Here the CDR3 DNA reads TGTGCCAGCAGCCTACGGACAGTCGTGAACACCGGGGAGCTGTTTTTT.

This clone was counted once. The chain joins TRBV6-6 to TRBJ2-7, with 15 bases that match TRBD2. V trimming: 6 bases; J trimming: 4 bases; junction bases outside the gene matches: 19. The CDR3 length is 20 residues. Germline V gene data show CDR1 as MNHNY and CDR2 as SVGAGI (reference sequence). CDR3 amino acids: CASSLPPGLAGGRDLYEQYF. CDR3 nucleotide sequence: TGTGCCAGCAGCTTACCCCCGGGACTAGCGGGGGGCCGTGACCTATACGAGCAGTACTTC.

V is TRBV2 and J is TRBJ1-1, with 10 bases matching TRBD1. CDR3 length equals 14 residues. Looked up from germline, CDR1 is SNHLY and CDR2 is FYNNEI. The V and J ends lost 5 bases and 3 bases, in that order; junction bases with no gene match: 3. CDR3 residues: CASSRQGADTEAFF. CDR3 nucleotide sequence: TGTGCCAGCAGTCGACAGGGGGCGGACACTGAAGCTTTCTTT.

The chain links TRBV4-3 to TRBJ1-4; TRBD1 might be the D (6 bases). The V end lost 4 bases, the J end lost 7 bases, and 19 bases lay between the germline ends. Germline assignment: CDR1 LGHNA and CDR2 YSLEER. The CDR3 extends over 16 amino acids. CDR3 DNA sequence: TGCGCCAGCAGCCGAAAACCTACCCAGGGGAGTGAAAAACTGTTTTTT. Encoded protein: CASSRKPTQGSEKLFF.

CDR3 loop: CASSQGGGPNTGELFF. The CDR3 region has the DNA TGTGCCAGCAGCCAAGGTGGGGGCCCGAACACCGGGGAGCTGTTTTTT. The gene calls are TRBV3-1 (or the pseudogene TRBV3-2) and TRBJ2-2, with D tentatively TRBD1 (6 bases). Germline CDR1 LGHDT, CDR2 YNNKEL (reference sequence). The germline V and J ends were trimmed by 1 base and 0 bases, with 9 bases remaining between them. CDR3 length equals 16 residues.

In its sample, this clone was seen once. V usage is TRBV5-8 and J usage is TRBJ2-1; 11 bases are shared with TRBD1. CDR3 length: 16 residues. The V gene end was trimmed by 3 bases and the J gene end by 5 bases; junction bases not matched to a gene: 7. Germline CDR1 is SGHTS and CDR2 is YDEGEE. This chain's CDR3 is CASSWTDRGRDNEQFF. The CDR3 nucleotides read TGTGCCAGCAGCTGGACGGACAGGGGGCGCGACAATGAGCAGTTCTTC. Together with reference TRBV5-8 and TRBJ2-1, the CDR3 gives the full variable domain: EAGVTQSPTHLIKTRGQQATLRCSPISGHTSVYWYQQALGLGLQFLLWYDEGEERNRGNFPPRFSGRQFPNYSSELNVNALELEDSALYLCASSWTDRGRDNEQFFGPGTRLTVL.

This clone appeared a few times. The CDR3 DNA reads as TGTGCCAGCAGCGGACATCAGAACACTGAAGCTTTCTTT. This gives the protein CASSGHQNTEAFF. V and J are TRBV7-3 and TRBJ1-1, with D possibly TRBD1 on 5 matching bases. The CDR3 consists of 13 residues. Trimming stripped 5 bases from V and 1 base from J, with 8 bases between. Germline CDR1 is SGHTA and CDR2 is FQGTGA.

The chain joins TRBV18 to TRBJ1-1; TRBD1 might be the D (6 bases). The CDR3 contains 14 residues. V was cut by 2 bases and J by 7 bases, with 14 bases left in between. The germline V gene encodes CDR1 KGHSH and CDR2 LQKENI. CDR3 protein: CASSPVQGSNEAFF. DNA for the CDR3: TGTGCCAGCTCACCAGTGCAGGGGTCAAATGAAGCTTTCTTT.

J is TRBJ1-2 and V is TRBV2; 7 bases map to TRBD1. From germline, CDR1 is SNHLY and CDR2 FYNNEI. V shed 6 bases, J shed 4 bases, and the junction held 8 bases outside the gene matches. The CDR3 is 14 amino acids. CDR3 DNA: TGTGCCAGCAGAGACGTGACAGGGACCTATGGCTACACCTTC. Translating it yields CASRDVTGTYGYTF. Full variable domain (rest looked up from reference TRBV2 and TRBJ1-2): EPEVTQTPSHQVTQMGQEVILRCVPISNHLYFYWYRQILGQKVEFLVSFYNNEISEKSEIFDDQFSVERPDGSNFTLKIRSTKLEDSAMYFCASRDVTGTYGYTFGSGTRLTVV.

The chain employs TRBV9 and TRBJ2-7; possibly TRBD1 for D (5 bases). The CDR3 contains 15 residues. Between the trimmed V and J ends, which lost 0 bases and 2 bases, there was a span of 12 bases. Germline loops: CDR1 SGDLS, CDR2 YYNGEE. As DNA, the CDR3 is TGTGCCAGCAGCGTAGATCCAGGGTCTGCCTACGAGCAGTACTTC. Protein: CASSVDPGSAYEQYF.

The CDR3: CASSLARGNTEAFF. The CDR3 region has the DNA TGTGCCAGCAGCTTAGCAAGGGGGAACACTGAAGCTTTCTTT. The rearrangement uses TRBV7-9 and TRBJ1-1; maybe TRBD1 (5 bases). Germline values: CDR1 SEHNR, CDR2 FQNEAQ (reference sequence). The V and J ends lost 0 bases and 1 base respectively, with 6 bases between them. The CDR3 has 14 residues. Based on the CDR3 plus reference TRBV7-9 and TRBJ1-1, the full variable domain is DTGVSQNPRHKITKRGQNVTFRCDPISEHNRLYWYRQTLGQGPEFLTYFQNEAQLEKSRLLSDRFSAERPKGSFSTLEIQRTEQGDSAMYLCASSLARGNTEAFFGQGTRLTVV.

This clone appeared a single time. The chain recombines TRBV4-2 with TRBJ1-4; 8 bases line up with TRBD1. V was clipped by 1 base and J by 4 bases; unmatched bases: 8. Germline V gene lookup returns CDR1 LGHNA and CDR2 YNFKEQ. The CDR3 sequence is 17 residues long. The CDR3 nucleotides are TGTGCCAGCAGCCAAGGTACGGGACAGGCTGGTAATGAAAAACTGTTTTTT. Translated, it gives CASSQGTGQAGNEKLFF.